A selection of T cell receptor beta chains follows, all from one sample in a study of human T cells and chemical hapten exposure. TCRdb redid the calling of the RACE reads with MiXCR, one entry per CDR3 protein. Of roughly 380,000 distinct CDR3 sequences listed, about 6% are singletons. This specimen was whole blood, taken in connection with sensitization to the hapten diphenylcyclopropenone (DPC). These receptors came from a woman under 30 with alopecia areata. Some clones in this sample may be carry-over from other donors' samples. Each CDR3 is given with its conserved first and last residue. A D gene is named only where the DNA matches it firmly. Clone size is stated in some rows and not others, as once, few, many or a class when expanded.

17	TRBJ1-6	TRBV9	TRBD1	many	TGTGCCAGCAGTCCACAACCGGGACAGGGGACGGGGTCACCCCTCCACTTT	CASSPQPGQGTGSPLHF
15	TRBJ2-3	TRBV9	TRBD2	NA	TGTGCCAGCGGGACTAGCGGGGCCTCCACAGATACGCAGTATTTT	CASGTSGASTDTQYF
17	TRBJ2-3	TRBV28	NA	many	TGTGCCAGCAGTTTGGGACGAGGGGGGGGAGTCACAGATACGCAGTATTTT	CASSLGRGGGVTDTQYF
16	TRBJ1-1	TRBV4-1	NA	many	TGCGCCAGCAGCGACACAGAACTTCCTATGAACACTGAAGCTTTCTTT	CASSDTELPMNTEAFF
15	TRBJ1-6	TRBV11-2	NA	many	TGTGCCAGCAGCCCAGAGGGATTTTATAATTCACCCCTCCACTTT	CASSPEGFYNSPLHF
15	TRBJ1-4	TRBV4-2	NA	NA	TGTGCCAGCAGCCAAGATGATGATAGGGGGGAAAAACTGTTTTTT	CASSQDDDRGEKLFF
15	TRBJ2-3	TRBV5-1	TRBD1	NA	TGCGCCAGCAGCCGACAGGGGGCCGGTGCAGATACGCAGTATTTT	CASSRQGAGADTQYF
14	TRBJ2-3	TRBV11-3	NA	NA	TGTGCCAGCAGCTTCGGGGCAATTACAGATACGCAGTATTTT	CASSFGAITDTQYF
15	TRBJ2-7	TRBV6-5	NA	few	TGTGCCAGCACCCTCGGCAACGGGGGATCCTACGAGCAGTACTTC	CASTLGNGGSYEQYF
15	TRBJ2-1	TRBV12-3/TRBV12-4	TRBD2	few	TGTGCCAGCAGTGCCCGGACTAGCGGGGGGGCTGAGCAGTTCTTC	CASSARTSGGAEQFF
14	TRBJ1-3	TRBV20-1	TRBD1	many	TGCAGTGCTAGAAAGGGGGCTGATGGAAACACCATATATTTT	CSARKGADGNTIYF
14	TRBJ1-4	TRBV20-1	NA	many	TGCAGTGCTAAAGGTCTGGGAGGTTATGAAAAACTGTTTTTT	CSAKGLGGYEKLFF
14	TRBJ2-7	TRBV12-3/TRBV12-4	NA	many	TGTGCCAGCAGCCGTCGGGGGCTCTCCTACGAGCAGTACTTC	CASSRRGLSYEQYF
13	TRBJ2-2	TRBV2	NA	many	TGTGCCAGCAGTACAACAGGACTGGGGGAGCTGTTTTTT	CASSTTGLGELFF
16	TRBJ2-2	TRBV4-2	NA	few	TGTGCCAGCAGCCAAGGGTCGGGGGGCTTCACCGGGGAGCTGTTTTTT	CASSQGSGGFTGELFF
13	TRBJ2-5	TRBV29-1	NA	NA	TGCAGCGTTGAAGTCCAAGCCCAAGAGACCCAGTACTTC	CSVEVQAQETQYF
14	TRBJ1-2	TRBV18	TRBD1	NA	TGTGCCAGCTCACAATGGACAGGGCCGGTGATCTACACCTTC	CASSQWTGPVIYTF
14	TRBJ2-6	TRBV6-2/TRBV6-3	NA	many	TGTGCCAGCTCTAATGACTCTGGGGCCAACGTCCTGACTTTC	CASSNDSGANVLTF
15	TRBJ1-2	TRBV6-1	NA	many	TGTGCCAGCAGGACGGGAGACACTATGAACTATGGCTACACCTTC	CASRTGDTMNYGYTF
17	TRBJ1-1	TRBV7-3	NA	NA	TGTGCCAGCAGCTTAACGGCAGGGTCCTTGCTGGGCACTGAAGCTTTCTTT	CASSLTAGSLLGTEAFF
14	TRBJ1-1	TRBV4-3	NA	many	TGCGCCAGCAGCCAAGTCCGGGACGGAGGCGACGCTTTCTTT	CASSQVRDGGDAFF
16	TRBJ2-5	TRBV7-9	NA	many	TGTGCCAGCAGCTTATCTCGCGGTCCCCGTCGTAAGACCCAGTACTTC	CASSLSRGPRRKTQYF
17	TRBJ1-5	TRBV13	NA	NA	TGTGCCAGCAGCTTAGGGCCCCAGGGGCTGGTCAGGCAGCCCCAGCATTTT	CASSLGPQGLVRQPQHF
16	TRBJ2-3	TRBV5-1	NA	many	TGCGCCAGCAGCTTGAGGGACGCCTGGCCCACAGATACGCAGTATTTT	CASSLRDAWPTDTQYF
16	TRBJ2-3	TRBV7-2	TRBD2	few	TGTGCCAGCAGCTTATCGGGCGGGGGGGCCTCAGATACGCAGTATTTT	CASSLSGGGASDTQYF
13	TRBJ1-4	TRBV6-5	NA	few	TGTGCCAGCCGGGCGAAGACTAATGAAAAACTGTTTTTT	CASRAKTNEKLFF
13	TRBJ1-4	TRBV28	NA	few	TGTGCCAGCAGTTTACACCCTAGGGAAAAACTGTTTTTT	CASSLHPREKLFF
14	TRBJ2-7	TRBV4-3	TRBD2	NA	TGCGCCAGCAGCCAAGACAGGGAGGGCTACGAGCAGTACTTC	CASSQDREGYEQYF
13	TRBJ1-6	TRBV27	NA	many	TGTGCCAGCAGTTTATATGAAAGGTCACCCCTCCACTTT	CASSLYERSPLHF
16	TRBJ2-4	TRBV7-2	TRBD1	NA	TGTGCCAGCAGCCCCGGGACAGCTCTAGCCAAAAACATTCAGTACTTC	CASSPGTALAKNIQYF
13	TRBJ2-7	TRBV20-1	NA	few	TGCAGTGCCCGGCCGGGGTGGAACTACGAGCAGTACTTC	CSARPGWNYEQYF
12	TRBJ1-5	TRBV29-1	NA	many	TGCAGCGTTGGGCCTGGTAATCAGCCCCAGCATTTT	CSVGPGNQPQHF
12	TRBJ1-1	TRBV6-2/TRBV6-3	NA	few	TGTGCCAGCAGCAACTTCAACACTGAAGCTTTCTTT	CASSNFNTEAFF
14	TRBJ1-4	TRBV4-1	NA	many	TGCGCCAGCAGCCAAGGAGGGATTTCTGAAAAACTGTTTTTT	CASSQGGISEKLFF
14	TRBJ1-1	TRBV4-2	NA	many	TGTGCCAGCAGCCAAGAAAAGGGGAACACTGAAGCTTTCTTT	CASSQEKGNTEAFF
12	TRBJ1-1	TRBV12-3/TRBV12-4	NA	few	TGTGCCAGTAGCCCCGAATCCGGTAGGGCTTTCTTT	CASSPESGRAFF
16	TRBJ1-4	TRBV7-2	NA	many	TGTGCCAGCAGCTCCCTTCCGCGGGGTCTAAGTGAAAAACTGTTTTTT	CASSSLPRGLSEKLFF
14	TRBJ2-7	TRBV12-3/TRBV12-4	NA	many	TGTGCCAGCAGCCGAGGGACCGACCCATACGAGCAGTACTTC	CASSRGTDPYEQYF
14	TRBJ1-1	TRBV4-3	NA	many	TGCGCCAGCAGCCAAGATAAGTCGAGCCAGAAAGCTTTCTTT	CASSQDKSSQKAFF
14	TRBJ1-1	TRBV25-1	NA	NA	TGTGCCAGCAGTGAATCTTACAGCGGAACTGAAGCTTTCTTT	CASSESYSGTEAFF
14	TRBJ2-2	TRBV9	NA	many	TGTGCCAGCAGCGTAGCTGGGAACACCGGGGAGCTGTTTTTT	CASSVAGNTGELFF
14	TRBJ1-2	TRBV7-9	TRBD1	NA	TGTGCCAGCAGCTCCATGACAGGGGAATATGGCTACACCTTC	CASSSMTGEYGYTF
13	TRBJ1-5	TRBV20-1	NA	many	TGCAGTGCTGCGGCGGGGGGAGATCAGCCCCAGCATTTT	CSAAAGGDQPQHF
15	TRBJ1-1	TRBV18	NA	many	TGTGCCAGCTCACCATCCGCAGACATGAACACTGAAGCTTTCTTT	CASSPSADMNTEAFF
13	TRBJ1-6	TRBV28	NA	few	TGTGCCAGCAGACAGTTCTATAATTCACCCCTCCACTTT	CASRQFYNSPLHF
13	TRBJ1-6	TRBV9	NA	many	TGTGCCAGCAGCGTGGTATTAAATTCACCCCTCCACTTT	CASSVVLNSPLHF
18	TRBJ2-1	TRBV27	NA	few	TGTGCCAGCAGGCAGTCTTTCAGGGGTCGCCGCTCCTACAATGAGCAGTTCTTC	CASRQSFRGRRSYNEQFF
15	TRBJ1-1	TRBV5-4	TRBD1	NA	TGTGCCAGCAGCCCTTTGACAGGGGACAACACTGAAGCTTTCTTT	CASSPLTGDNTEAFF
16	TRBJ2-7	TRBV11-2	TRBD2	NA	TGTGCCAGCAGCCCGGATAGCGGGGGCCCAGCCTACGAGCAGTACTTC	CASSPDSGGPAYEQYF
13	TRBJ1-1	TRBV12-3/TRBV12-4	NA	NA	TGTGCCAGCAGTTTTAGAGGGGTCACTGAAGCTTTCTTT	CASSFRGVTEAFF
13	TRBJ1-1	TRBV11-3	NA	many	TGTGCCAGCAGCTTAGATAGGATGGCTGAAGCTTTCTTT	CASSLDRMAEAFF
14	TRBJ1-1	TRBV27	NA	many	TGTGCCAGCAGTTTATTGGGAGCTGGCACTGAAGCTTTCTTT	CASSLLGAGTEAFF
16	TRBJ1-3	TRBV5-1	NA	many	TGCGCCAGCAGCCCTTCCGACAGACTAGATGGAAACACCATATATTTT	CASSPSDRLDGNTIYF
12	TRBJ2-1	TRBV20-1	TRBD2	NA	TGCAGTGCTAAACTAGCGGGGGCCCGACAGTTCTTC	CSAKLAGARQFF
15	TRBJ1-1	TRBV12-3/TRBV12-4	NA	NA	TGTGCCAGCAGTTTAGCGGTGGGTGTGAACACTGAAGCTTTCTTT	CASSLAVGVNTEAFF
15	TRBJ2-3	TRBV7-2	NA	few	TGTGCCAGCAGCTTAACAGGGCCGAGGGCAGATACGCAGTATTTT	CASSLTGPRADTQYF
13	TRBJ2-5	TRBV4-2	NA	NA	TGTGCCAGCAGCCAGGAGAATGGAGAGACCCAGTACTTC	CASSQENGETQYF
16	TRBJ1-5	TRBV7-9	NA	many	TGTGCCAGCAGCTTAACGGCAGATACTAGCAATCAGCCCCAGCATTTT	CASSLTADTSNQPQHF
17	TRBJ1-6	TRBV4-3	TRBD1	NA	TGCGCCAGCAGCCAAGATCCAAGGACAGGGAGTAATTCACCCCTCCACTTT	CASSQDPRTGSNSPLHF
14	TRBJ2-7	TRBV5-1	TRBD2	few	TGCGCCAGCAGCTCACTAGCGGGGGTCTACGAGCAGTACTTC	CASSSLAGVYEQYF